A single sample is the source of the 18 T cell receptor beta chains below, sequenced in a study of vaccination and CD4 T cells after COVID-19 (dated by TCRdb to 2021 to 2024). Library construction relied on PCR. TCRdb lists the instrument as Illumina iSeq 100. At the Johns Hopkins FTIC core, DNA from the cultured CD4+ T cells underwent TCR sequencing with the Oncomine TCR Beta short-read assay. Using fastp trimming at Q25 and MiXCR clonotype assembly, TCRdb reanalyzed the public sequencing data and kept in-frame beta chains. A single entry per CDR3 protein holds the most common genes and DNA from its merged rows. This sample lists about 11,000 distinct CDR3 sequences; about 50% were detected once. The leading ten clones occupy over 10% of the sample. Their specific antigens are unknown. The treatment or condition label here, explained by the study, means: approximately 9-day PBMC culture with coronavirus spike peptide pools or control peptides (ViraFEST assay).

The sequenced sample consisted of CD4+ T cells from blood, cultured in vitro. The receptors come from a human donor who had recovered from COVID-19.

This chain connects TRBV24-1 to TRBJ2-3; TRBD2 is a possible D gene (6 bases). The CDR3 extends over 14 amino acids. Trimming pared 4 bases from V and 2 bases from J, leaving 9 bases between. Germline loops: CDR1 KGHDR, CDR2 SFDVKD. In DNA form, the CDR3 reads TGTGCCACCAGTGAGCGGGACCACACAGATACGCAGTATTTT. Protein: CATSERDHTDTQYF.

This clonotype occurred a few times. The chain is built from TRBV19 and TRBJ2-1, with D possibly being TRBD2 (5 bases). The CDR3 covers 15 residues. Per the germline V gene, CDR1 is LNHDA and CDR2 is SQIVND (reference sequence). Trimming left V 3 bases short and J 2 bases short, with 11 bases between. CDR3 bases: TGTGCCAGTAGTATTCGAACTAGTCCCTACAATGAGCAGTTCTTC. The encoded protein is CASSIRTSPYNEQFF.

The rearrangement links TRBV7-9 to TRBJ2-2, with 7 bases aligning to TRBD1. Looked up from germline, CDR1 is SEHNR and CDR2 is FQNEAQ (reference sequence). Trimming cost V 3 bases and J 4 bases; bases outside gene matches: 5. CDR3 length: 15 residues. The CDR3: CASSFTGVGTGELFF. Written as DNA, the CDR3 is TGTGCCAGCAGCTTCACAGGGGTTGGCACCGGGGAGCTGTTTTTT.

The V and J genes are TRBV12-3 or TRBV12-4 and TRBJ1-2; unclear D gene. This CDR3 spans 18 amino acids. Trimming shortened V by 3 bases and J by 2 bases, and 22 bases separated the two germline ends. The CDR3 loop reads CASSFWFRRRAVNYGYTF. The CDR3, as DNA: TGTGCCAGCAGTTTTTGGTTTCGGAGGCGTGCGGTAAACTATGGCTACACCTTC.

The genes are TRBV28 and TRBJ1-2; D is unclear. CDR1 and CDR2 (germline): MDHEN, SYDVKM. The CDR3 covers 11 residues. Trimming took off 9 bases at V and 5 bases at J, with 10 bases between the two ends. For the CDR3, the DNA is TGTGCCAGTTCTCAAGATTATGGCTACACCTTC. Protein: CASSQDYGYTF.

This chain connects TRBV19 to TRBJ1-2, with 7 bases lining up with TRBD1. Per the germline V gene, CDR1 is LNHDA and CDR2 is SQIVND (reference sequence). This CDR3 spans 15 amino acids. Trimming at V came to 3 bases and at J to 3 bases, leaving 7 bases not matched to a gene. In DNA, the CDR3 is TGTGCCAGTAGTATGTCGGGGGGACAGTACTATGGCTACACCTTC. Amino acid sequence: CASSMSGGQYYGYTF.

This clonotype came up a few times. The CDR3 is CASSQVVDGGELFF. The CDR3 nucleotides are TGTGCCAGCAGCCAAGTAGTGGACGGCGGGGAGCTGTTTTTT. V gene TRBV3-1 combines with J gene TRBJ2-2; the D is unclear. V lost 1 base and J lost 7, with 10 bases in between. This CDR3 is built from 14 residues. The germline V gene has CDR1 LGHDT and CDR2 YNNKEL (reference sequence). The full variable domain, rest sourced from reference TRBV3-1 and TRBJ2-2, is DTAVSQTPKYLVTQMGNDKSIKCEQNLGHDTMYWYKQDSKKFLKIMFSYNNKELIINETVPNRFSPKSPDKAHLNLHINSLELGDSAVYFCASSQVVDGGELFFGEGSRLTVL.

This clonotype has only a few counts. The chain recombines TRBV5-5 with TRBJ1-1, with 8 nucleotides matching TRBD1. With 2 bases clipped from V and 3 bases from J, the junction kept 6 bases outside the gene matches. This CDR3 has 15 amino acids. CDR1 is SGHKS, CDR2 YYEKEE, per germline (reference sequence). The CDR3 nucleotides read TGTGCCAGCAGCTTCCGACAGGGGAGGGACACTGAAGCTTTCTTT. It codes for CASSFRQGRDTEAFF.

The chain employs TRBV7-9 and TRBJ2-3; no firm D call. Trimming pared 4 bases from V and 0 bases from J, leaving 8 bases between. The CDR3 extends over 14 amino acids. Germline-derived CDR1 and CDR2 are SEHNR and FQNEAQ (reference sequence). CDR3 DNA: TGTGCCAGCAGCTCCCCAACTAGCACAGATACGCAGTATTTT. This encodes CASSSPTSTDTQYF.

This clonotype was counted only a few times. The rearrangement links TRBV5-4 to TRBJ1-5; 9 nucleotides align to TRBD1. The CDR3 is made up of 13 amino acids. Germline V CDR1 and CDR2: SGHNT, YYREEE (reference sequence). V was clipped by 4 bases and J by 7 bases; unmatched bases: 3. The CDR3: CASSVDRGQPQHF. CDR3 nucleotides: TGTGCCAGCAGCGTGGACAGGGGACAGCCCCAGCATTTT.

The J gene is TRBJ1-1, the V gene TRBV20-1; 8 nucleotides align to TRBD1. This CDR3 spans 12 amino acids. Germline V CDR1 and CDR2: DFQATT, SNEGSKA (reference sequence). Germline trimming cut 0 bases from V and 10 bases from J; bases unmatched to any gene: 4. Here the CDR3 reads CSARDRTGRAFF. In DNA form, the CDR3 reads TGCAGTGCTAGAGATCGGACAGGGCGAGCTTTCTTT.

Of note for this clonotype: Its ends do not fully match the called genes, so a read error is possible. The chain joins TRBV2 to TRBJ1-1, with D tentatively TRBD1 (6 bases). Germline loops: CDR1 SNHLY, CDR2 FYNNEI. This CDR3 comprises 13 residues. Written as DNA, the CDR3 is TGTGCCAGCAAGTGGGGGCATAGCACTGAAGCCTTCTTT. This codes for CASKWGHSTEAFF.

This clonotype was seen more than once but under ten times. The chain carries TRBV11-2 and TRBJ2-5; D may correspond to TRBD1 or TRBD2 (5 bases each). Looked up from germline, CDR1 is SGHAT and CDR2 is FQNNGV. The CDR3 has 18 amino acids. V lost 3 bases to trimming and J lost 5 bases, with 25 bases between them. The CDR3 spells CASSLMGLRDGQRETQYF. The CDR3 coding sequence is TGTGCCAGCAGCTTGATGGGTCTAAGGGACGGGCAGAGGGAGACCCAGTACTTC.

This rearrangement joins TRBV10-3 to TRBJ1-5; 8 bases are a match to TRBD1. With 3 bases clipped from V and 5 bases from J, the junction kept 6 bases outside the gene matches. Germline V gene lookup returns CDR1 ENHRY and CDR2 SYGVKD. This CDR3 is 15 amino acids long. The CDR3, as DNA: TGTGCCATCAGTGACCCTGACAGGGGCCATCAGCCCCAGCATTTT. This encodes CAISDPDRGHQPQHF.

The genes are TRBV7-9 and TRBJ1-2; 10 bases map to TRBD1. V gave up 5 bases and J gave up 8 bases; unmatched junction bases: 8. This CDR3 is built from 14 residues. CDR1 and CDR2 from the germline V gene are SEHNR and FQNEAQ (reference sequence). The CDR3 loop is CASSHDRGLEGYTF. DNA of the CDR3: TGTGCCAGCAGCCACGACAGGGGGCTAGAAGGCTACACCTTC. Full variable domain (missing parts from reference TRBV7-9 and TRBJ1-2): DTGVSQNPRHKITKRGQNVTFRCDPISEHNRLYWYRQTLGQGPEFLTYFQNEAQLEKSRLLSDRFSAERPKGSFSTLEIQRTEQGDSAMYLCASSHDRGLEGYTFGSGTRLTVV.

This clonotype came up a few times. The CDR3 DNA reads TGTGCCATCAGCGACAGGGGAGAGAATGGCTACACCTTC. Translating gives CAISDRGENGYTF. The rearrangement joins TRBV10-3 to TRBJ1-2; TRBD1 aligns across 8 bases. The CDR3 length is 13 residues. CDR1 ENHRY and CDR2 SYGVKD come from the germline V gene. Unmatched junction bases numbered 6, after V lost 6 bases and J lost 6 bases.

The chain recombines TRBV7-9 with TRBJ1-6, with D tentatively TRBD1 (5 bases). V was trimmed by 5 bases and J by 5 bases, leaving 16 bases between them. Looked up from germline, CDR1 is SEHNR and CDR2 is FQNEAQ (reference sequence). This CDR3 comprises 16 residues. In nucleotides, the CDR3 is TGTGCCAGCAGCGAGGTGGGGGGAAGCCATAATTCACCCCTCCACTTT. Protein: CASSEVGGSHNSPLHF.

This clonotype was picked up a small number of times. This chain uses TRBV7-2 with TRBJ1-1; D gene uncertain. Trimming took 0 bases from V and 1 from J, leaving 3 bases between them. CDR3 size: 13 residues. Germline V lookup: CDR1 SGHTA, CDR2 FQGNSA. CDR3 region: CASSLARNTEAFF. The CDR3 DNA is TGTGCCAGCAGCTTAGCCAGGAACACTGAAGCTTTCTTT.